The sequence of this T cell receptor (beta chain) was determined in a study of human T cells and chemical hapten exposure. Study summary: TCR yield per sample varied, mainly due to pooled library volumes.

Per the study methods: Sample TCR counts, which ranged from roughly 23,224 to 750,000, had a median of approximately 100,000. TCRdb re-derived calls from the RACE reads in MiXCR, one entry per CDR3 protein. The V and J calls here are based on TCRdb, not the publication. The data hold some 96,000 distinct CDR3 sequences, with roughly a tenth observed a single time. Overall study findings and caveats: There were significantly more large CDR3 similarity clusters among expanded TCRs than among controls. Among TCRs, those above 1 in 1000 frequency were unaffected by DPC sensitization.

Specified time point: patch test 2, 6 weeks after DPC sensitization. Stated treatment: therapeutic diphenylcyclopropenone sensitization with weekly scalp DPC. Trimming removed 6 bases at V and 2 bases at J, with 10 bases between. CDR3 length: 12 residues. Per germline, CDR1 DFQATT and CDR2 SNEGSKA (reference sequence). There are many counts of this clonotype. No antigen is known for it. The sample was whole blood, taken in connection with sensitization to the hapten diphenylcyclopropenone (DPC). The rearrangement links TRBV20-1 to TRBJ1-2; possibly TRBD1 for D (5 bases). The receptor was isolated from a woman in her forties with alopecia areata. Some clones in this sample may be carry-over from other donors' samples. The CDR3 DNA reads as TGCAGTGCCTATAGACAGAACTATGGCTACACCTTC. Amino acid sequence: CSAYRQNYGYTF.